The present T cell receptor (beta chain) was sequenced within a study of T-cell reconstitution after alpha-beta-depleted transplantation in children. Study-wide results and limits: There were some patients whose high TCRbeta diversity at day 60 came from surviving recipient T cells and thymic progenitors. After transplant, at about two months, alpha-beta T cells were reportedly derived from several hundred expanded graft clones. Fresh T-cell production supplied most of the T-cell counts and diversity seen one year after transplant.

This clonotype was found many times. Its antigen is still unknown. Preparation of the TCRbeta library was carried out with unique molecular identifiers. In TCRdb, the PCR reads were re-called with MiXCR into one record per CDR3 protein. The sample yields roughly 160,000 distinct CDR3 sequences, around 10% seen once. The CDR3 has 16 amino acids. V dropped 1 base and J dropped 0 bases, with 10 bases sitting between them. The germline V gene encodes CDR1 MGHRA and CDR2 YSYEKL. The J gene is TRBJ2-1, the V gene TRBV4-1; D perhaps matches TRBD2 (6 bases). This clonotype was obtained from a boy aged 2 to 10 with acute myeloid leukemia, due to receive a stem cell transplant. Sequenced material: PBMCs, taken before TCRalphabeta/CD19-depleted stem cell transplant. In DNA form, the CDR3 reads TGCGCCAGCAGCCAAGGGGGACTGAGCTCCTACAATGAGCAGTTCTTC. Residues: CASSQGGLSSYNEQFF.